Listed here is a single T cell receptor beta chain. The sample belongs to a study of T-cell memory formation after mild COVID-19. Study information: Largely, the TCR clusters proved donor specific.

The CDR3 is 14 residues long. Trimming left V 6 bases short and J 8 bases short, with 17 bases between. TCRdb independently ran MiXCR on the 5' RACE reads; one entry per CDR3 protein. Among 250,000 to 300,000 distinct CDR3 sequences listed, around 16% were seen once. The source is a man between 18 and 29 years old who had mild COVID-19 (a few samples of this study predate the infection). Cell type and time point are not known. V usage is TRBV12-3 or TRBV12-4 and J usage is TRBJ2-1, with D possibly TRBD2 on 5 matching bases. The sequenced sample consisted of PBMCs or a T cell subset sorted from them (not recorded which). The chain's CDR3 is CASSNEGGWDEQFF. As DNA, the CDR3 is TGTGCCAGCAGCAACGAAGGAGGATGGGATGAGCAGTTCTTC.